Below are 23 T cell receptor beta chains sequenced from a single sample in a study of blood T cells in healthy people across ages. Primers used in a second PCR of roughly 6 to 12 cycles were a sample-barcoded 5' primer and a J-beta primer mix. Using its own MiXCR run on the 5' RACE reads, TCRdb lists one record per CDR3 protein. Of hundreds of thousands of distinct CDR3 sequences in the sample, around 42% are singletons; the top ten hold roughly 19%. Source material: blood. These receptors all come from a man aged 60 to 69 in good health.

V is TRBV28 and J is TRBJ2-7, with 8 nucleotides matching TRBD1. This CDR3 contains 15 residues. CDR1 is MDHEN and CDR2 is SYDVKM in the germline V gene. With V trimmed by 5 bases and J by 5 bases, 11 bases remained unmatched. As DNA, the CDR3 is TGTGCCAGCAGTCCGGCGGACAGGGAGAACGACGAGCAGTACTTC. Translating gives CASSPADRENDEQYF.

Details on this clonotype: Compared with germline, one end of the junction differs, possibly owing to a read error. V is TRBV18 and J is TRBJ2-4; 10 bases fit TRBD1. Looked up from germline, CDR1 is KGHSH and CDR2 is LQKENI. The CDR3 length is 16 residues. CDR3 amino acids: CASSRGQGIAKNIQYF. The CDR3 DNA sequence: TGTGCTAGCTCACGGGGACAGGGGATCGCCAAAAACATTCAGTACTTC.

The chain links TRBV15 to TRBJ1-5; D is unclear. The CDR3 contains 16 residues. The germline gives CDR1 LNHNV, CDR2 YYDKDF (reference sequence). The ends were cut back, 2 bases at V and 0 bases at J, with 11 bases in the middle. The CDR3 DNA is TGTGCCACCAGCAGAACCGGGAGGGATAGCAATCAGCCCCAGCATTTT. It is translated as CATSRTGRDSNQPQHF.

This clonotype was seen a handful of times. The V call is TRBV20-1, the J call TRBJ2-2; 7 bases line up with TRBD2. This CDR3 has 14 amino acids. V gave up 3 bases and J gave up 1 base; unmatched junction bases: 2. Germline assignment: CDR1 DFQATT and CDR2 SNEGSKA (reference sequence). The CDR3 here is CSARGLRNTGELFF. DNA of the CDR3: TGCAGTGCTAGGGGACTACGGAACACCGGGGAGCTGTTTTTT.

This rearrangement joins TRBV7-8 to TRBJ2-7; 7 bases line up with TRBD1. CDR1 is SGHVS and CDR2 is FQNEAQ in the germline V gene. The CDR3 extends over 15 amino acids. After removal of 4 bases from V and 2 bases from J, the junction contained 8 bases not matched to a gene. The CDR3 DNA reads TGTGCCAGCAGCTCGGGAAGACAGGGAACCTACGAGCAGTACTTC. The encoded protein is CASSSGRQGTYEQYF.

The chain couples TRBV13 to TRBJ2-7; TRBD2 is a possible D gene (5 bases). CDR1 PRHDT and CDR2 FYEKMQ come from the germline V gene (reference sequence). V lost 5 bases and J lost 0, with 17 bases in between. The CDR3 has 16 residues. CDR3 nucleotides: TGTGCCAGCAGCGCCCGAGAGGGTGACCCCTCCTACGAGCAGTACTTC. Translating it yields CASSAREGDPSYEQYF.

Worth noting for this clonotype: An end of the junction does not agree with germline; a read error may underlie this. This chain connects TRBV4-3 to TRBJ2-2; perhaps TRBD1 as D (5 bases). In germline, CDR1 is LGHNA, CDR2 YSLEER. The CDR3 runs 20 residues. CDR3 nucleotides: TGCGCCAGTAGCCAAGATTGGCCCACAGATCCCAGGGCCAAAACCGGGGAGCTGTTTTTT. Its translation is CASSQDWPTDPRAKTGELFF.

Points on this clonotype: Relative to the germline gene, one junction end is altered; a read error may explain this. CDR3 amino acids: CAGSPPLEETQYF. The CDR3 DNA is TGTGCCGGCAGCCCTCCCCTAGAAGAGACCCAGTACTTC. This chain links TRBV7-9 with TRBJ2-7; D is undetermined. The J call may be faulty, since TRBJ2-5 better matches the DNA end. This CDR3 is built from 13 residues. Germline assignment: CDR1 SEHNR and CDR2 FQNEAQ (reference sequence).

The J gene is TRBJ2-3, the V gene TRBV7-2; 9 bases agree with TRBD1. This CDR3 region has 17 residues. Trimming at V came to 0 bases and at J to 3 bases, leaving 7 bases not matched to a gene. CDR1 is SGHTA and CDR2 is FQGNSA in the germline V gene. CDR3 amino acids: CASSLASWTGVTDTQYF. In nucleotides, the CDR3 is TGTGCCAGCAGCTTAGCGAGCTGGACAGGGGTGACAGATACGCAGTATTTT. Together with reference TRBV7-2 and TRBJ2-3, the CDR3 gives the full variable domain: GAGVSQSPSNKVTEKGKDVELRCDPISGHTALYWYRQSLGQGLEFLIYFQGNSAPDKSGLPSDRFSAERTGGSVSTLTIQRTQQEDSAVYLCASSLASWTGVTDTQYFGPGTRLTVL.

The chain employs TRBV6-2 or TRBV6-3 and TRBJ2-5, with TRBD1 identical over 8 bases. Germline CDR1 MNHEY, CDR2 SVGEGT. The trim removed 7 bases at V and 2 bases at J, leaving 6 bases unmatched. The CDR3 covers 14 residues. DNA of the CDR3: TGTGCCAGCAAACCCGGGACAGGACAAGAGACCCAGTACTTC. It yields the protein CASKPGTGQETQYF.

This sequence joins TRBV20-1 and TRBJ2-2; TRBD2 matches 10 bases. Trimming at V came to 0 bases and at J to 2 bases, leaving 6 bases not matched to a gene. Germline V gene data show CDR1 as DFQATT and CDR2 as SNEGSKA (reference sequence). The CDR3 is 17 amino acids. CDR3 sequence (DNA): TGCAGTGCTAGAGACCCTGGACTAGCGGTAAACACCGGGGAGCTGTTTTTT. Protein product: CSARDPGLAVNTGELFF.

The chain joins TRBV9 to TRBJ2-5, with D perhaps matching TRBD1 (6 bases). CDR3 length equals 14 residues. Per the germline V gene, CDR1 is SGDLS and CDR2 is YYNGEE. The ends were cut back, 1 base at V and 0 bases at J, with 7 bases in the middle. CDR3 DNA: TGTGCCAGCAGCGTAAGGGGGTACCAAGAGACCCAGTACTTC. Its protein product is CASSVRGYQETQYF.

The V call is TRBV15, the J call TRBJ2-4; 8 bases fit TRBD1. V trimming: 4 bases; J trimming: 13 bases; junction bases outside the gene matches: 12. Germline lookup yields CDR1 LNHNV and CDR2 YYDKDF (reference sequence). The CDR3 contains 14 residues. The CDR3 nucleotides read TGTGCCACCAGCAAAGGACAGGGATACAATGAGCAGTACTTC. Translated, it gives CATSKGQGYNEQYF.

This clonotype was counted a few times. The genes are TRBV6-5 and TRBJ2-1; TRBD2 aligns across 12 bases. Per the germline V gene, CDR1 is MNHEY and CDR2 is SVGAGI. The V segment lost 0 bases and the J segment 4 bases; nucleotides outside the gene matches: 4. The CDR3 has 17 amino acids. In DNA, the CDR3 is TGTGCCAGCAGTTACTCGGGTGGACTAGCGGGGTACAATGAGCAGTTCTTC. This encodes CASSYSGGLAGYNEQFF.

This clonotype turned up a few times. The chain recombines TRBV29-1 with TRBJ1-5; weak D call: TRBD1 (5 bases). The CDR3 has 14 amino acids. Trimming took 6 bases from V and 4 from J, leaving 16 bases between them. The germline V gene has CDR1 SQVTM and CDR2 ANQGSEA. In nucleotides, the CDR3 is TGCAGCGTCGCCGGGACGGACCTTAATCAGCCCCAGCATTTT. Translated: CSVAGTDLNQPQHF.

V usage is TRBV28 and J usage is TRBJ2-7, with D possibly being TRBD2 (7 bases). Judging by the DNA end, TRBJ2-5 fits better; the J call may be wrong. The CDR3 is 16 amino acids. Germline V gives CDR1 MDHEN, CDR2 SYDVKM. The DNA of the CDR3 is TGTGCCAGCAGTGCCATACAAGGGGGGGCTAGGGAGACCCAGTACTTC. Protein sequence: CASSAIQGGARETQYF.

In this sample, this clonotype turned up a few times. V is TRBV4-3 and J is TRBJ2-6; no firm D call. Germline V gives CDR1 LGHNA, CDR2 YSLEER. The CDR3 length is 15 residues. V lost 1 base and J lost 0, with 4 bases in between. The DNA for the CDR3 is TGCGCCAGCAGCCAAGTCCGCTCTGGGGCCAACGTCCTGACTTTC. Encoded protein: CASSQVRSGANVLTF.

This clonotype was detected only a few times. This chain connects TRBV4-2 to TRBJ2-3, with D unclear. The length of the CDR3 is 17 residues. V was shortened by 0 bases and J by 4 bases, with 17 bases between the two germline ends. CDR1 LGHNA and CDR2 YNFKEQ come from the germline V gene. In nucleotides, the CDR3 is TGTGCCAGCAGCCAAGATCTACCGGGCAGTTTGGCAGATACGCAGTATTTT. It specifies CASSQDLPGSLADTQYF.

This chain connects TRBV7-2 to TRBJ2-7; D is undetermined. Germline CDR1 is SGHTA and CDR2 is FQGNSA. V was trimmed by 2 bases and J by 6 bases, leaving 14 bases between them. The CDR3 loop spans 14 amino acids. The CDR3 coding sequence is TGTGCCAGCAGCTTAAACGCCCCCTCTAGCGAGCAGTACTTC. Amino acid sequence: CASSLNAPSSEQYF. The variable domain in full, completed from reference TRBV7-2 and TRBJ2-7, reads GAGVSQSPSNKVTEKGKDVELRCDPISGHTALYWYRQSLGQGLEFLIYFQGNSAPDKSGLPSDRFSAERTGGSVSTLTIQRTQQEDSAVYLCASSLNAPSSEQYFGPGTRLTVT.

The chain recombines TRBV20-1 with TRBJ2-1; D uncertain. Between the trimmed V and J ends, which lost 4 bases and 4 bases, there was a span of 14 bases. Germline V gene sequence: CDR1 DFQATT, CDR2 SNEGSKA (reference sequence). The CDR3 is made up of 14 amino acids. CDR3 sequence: CSAKRPVGYNEQFF. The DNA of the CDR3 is TGCAGTGCTAAGAGACCGGTTGGGTACAATGAGCAGTTCTTC.

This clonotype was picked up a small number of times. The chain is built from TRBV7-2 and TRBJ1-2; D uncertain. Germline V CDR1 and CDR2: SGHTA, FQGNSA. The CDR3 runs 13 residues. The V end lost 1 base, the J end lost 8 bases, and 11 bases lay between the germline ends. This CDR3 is CASSLDRLWGYTF. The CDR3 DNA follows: TGTGCCAGCAGCTTAGATAGGCTTTGGGGCTACACCTTC.

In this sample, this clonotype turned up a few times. DNA for the CDR3: TGCGCCAGCAGTGAGACGAGACGGGGTGAGCAGTTCTTC. This sequence encodes CASSETRRGEQFF. The genes are TRBV10-1 and TRBJ2-1, with D perhaps matching TRBD2 (5 bases). Trimming took 2 bases from V and 9 from J, leaving 11 bases between them. In germline, CDR1 is WNHNN, CDR2 SYGVQD (reference sequence). The CDR3 has 13 residues.

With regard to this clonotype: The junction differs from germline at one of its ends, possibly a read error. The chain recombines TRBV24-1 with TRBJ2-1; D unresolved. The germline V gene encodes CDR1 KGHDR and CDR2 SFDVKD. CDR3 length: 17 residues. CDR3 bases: TGTGCCACCAGTGATTTGAACTCCCATGGTGTATACAATGAGCCGTTCTTC. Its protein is CATSDLNSHGVYNEPFF.